The rows below give T cell receptor beta chains drawn from one sample of a study of blood T cell repertoires in COVID-19. Some clones are missing from TCRdb's copy, which holds only in-frame ones; the method was immunoSEQ multiplex PCR. The sample has hundreds of thousands of clones, 70% to 90% seen once. Sequencing input: peripheral blood. Receptors were obtained from a woman in her thirties with active or convalescent COVID-19. The conserved cysteine and the conserved F or W are not part of the CDR3 here. Where a row states a size, it is once, few, many or the class of an expanded clone; other rows omit it.

cdr3_length: 13; v_call: TRBV9; j_call: TRBJ1-1; clone_size: few; cdr3_aa: ASSVTGSVVAEAF
cdr3_length: 13; v_call: TRBV5-5; j_call: TRBJ2-2; clone_size: -; cdr3_aa: ASSRDSTLFGELF
cdr3_length: 14; v_call: TRBV7-8; j_call: TRBJ2-3; clone_size: -; cdr3_aa: ASSPWDRGLPDTQY
cdr3_length: 13; v_call: TRBV25-1; j_call: TRBJ2-2; clone_size: -; cdr3_aa: ASRPTGIHTGELF
cdr3_length: 13; v_call: TRBV28; j_call: TRBJ1-4; clone_size: once; cdr3_aa: ASTPIDRAKEKLF
cdr3_length: 9; v_call: TRBV13; j_call: TRBJ1-1; clone_size: -; cdr3_aa: ASSFSTEAF
cdr3_length: 13; v_call: TRBV7-9; j_call: TRBJ2-1; clone_size: -; cdr3_aa: ASSLVGGVGNEQF
cdr3_length: 15; v_call: TRBV5-1; j_call: TRBJ2-1; clone_size: -; cdr3_aa: ASSPRDRGKLFDEQF
cdr3_length: 15; v_call: TRBV21-1; j_call: TRBJ2-5; clone_size: -; cdr3_aa: ASSHSRTSGKQETQY
cdr3_length: 14; v_call: TRBV2; j_call: TRBJ2-2; clone_size: -; cdr3_aa: ASSYLLAGGTGELF
cdr3_length: 10; v_call: TRBV6-2/TRBV6-3; j_call: TRBJ2-3; clone_size: -; cdr3_aa: ASSGHDGTQY
cdr3_length: 15; v_call: TRBV7-8; j_call: TRBJ2-3; clone_size: few; cdr3_aa: ASSFLRAGGPADTQY
cdr3_length: 15; v_call: TRBV4-1; j_call: TRBJ2-4; clone_size: once; cdr3_aa: ASSQVWIDSAKNIQY
cdr3_length: 15; v_call: TRBV4-1; j_call: TRBJ2-1; clone_size: once; cdr3_aa: ASSQAPGGTSDSGGF
cdr3_length: 13; v_call: TRBV7-2; j_call: TRBJ1-1; clone_size: few; cdr3_aa: ASSLSSAGNSEAF
cdr3_length: 15; v_call: TRBV5-1; j_call: TRBJ1-6; clone_size: -; cdr3_aa: ASSFQVGANPNSPLH
cdr3_length: 13; v_call: TRBV6-2/TRBV6-3; j_call: TRBJ2-7; clone_size: -; cdr3_aa: ASSLAGVGGYEQY
cdr3_length: 12; v_call: TRBV6-1; j_call: TRBJ2-7; clone_size: -; cdr3_aa: ASSEGGPSYEQY
cdr3_length: 13; v_call: TRBV3-1/TRBV3-2; j_call: TRBJ2-1; clone_size: -; cdr3_aa: ASSQGTRSYNEQF
cdr3_length: 14; v_call: TRBV19; j_call: TRBJ1-2; clone_size: -; cdr3_aa: ASSRTTPSISYGYT
cdr3_length: 10; v_call: TRBV10-3; j_call: TRBJ1-2; clone_size: -; cdr3_aa: AISDPGDGYT
cdr3_length: 13; v_call: TRBV7-9; j_call: TRBJ1-3; clone_size: few; cdr3_aa: ASSLAGLVGNTIY
cdr3_length: 12; v_call: TRBV6-5; j_call: TRBJ2-2; clone_size: -; cdr3_aa: ASSRTGEAGELF
cdr3_length: 12; v_call: TRBV19; j_call: TRBJ2-1; clone_size: -; cdr3_aa: ASSTSGRAGAEF
cdr3_length: 12; v_call: TRBV19; j_call: TRBJ1-2; clone_size: -; cdr3_aa: ASEYRGGNYGYT
cdr3_length: 11; v_call: TRBV19; j_call: TRBJ1-2; clone_size: once; cdr3_aa: ASSLEGVWGYT
cdr3_length: 14; v_call: TRBV5-1; j_call: TRBJ2-1; clone_size: -; cdr3_aa: ASSLAGSSGMGEQF
cdr3_length: 11; v_call: TRBV5-5; j_call: TRBJ1-5; clone_size: -; cdr3_aa: ASSENRDQPQH
cdr3_length: 13; v_call: TRBV28; j_call: TRBJ2-7; clone_size: -; cdr3_aa: ASSSWGDSFYEQY
cdr3_length: 12; v_call: TRBV7-7; j_call: TRBJ2-1; clone_size: -; cdr3_aa: ASSLDGSLNEQF
cdr3_length: 13; v_call: TRBV4-1; j_call: TRBJ2-3; clone_size: -; cdr3_aa: ASSQKTGSTDTQY
cdr3_length: 13; v_call: TRBV11-2; j_call: TRBJ1-1; clone_size: -; cdr3_aa: ASSLVRTGGFGAF
cdr3_length: 13; v_call: TRBV5-4; j_call: TRBJ2-7; clone_size: once; cdr3_aa: ASSREGEGWYEQY
cdr3_length: 10; v_call: TRBV27; j_call: TRBJ1-1; clone_size: -; cdr3_aa: ATRGEGTEAF
cdr3_length: 11; v_call: TRBV2; j_call: TRBJ1-2; clone_size: -; cdr3_aa: ASSDRGENGYT
cdr3_length: 12; v_call: TRBV11-2; j_call: TRBJ2-2; clone_size: -; cdr3_aa: ASSLQGISGELF
cdr3_length: 16; v_call: TRBV7-9; j_call: TRBJ2-3; clone_size: -; cdr3_aa: ASSNPPGGGLSADTQY
cdr3_length: 12; v_call: TRBV6-5; j_call: TRBJ1-1; clone_size: -; cdr3_aa: ASRGQGWNTEAF
cdr3_length: 14; v_call: TRBV2; j_call: TRBJ2-3; clone_size: -; cdr3_aa: ASSPTSGRVTDTQY
cdr3_length: 14; v_call: TRBV12-5; j_call: TRBJ2-2; clone_size: -; cdr3_aa: ASGLVAGLNTGELF
cdr3_length: 17; v_call: TRBV9; j_call: TRBJ2-2; clone_size: -; cdr3_aa: ASSRPGLAGGKNTGELF
cdr3_length: 13; v_call: TRBV5-1; j_call: TRBJ1-1; clone_size: -; cdr3_aa: ASSDRDGGDTEAF
cdr3_length: 15; v_call: TRBV15; j_call: TRBJ2-6; clone_size: -; cdr3_aa: ATAPGQAFSGANVLT
cdr3_length: 15; v_call: TRBV3-1/TRBV3-2; j_call: TRBJ1-3; clone_size: -; cdr3_aa: ASSQDRGHLSGNTIY
cdr3_length: 14; v_call: TRBV5-6; j_call: TRBJ2-2; clone_size: few; cdr3_aa: ASRQGQGVYTGELF
cdr3_length: 11; v_call: TRBV6-5; j_call: TRBJ1-3; clone_size: -; cdr3_aa: ASSYSSGNTIY
cdr3_length: 15; v_call: TRBV11-2; j_call: TRBJ2-3; clone_size: -; cdr3_aa: ASTPGSWTRRTDTQY
cdr3_length: 16; v_call: TRBV7-6; j_call: TRBJ2-7; clone_size: -; cdr3_aa: ASSLGAPGLAGPYEQY
cdr3_length: 13; v_call: TRBV19; j_call: TRBJ2-1; clone_size: few; cdr3_aa: ASNPGTGSYNEQF
cdr3_length: 15; v_call: TRBV19; j_call: TRBJ1-1; clone_size: -; cdr3_aa: ASSQWAQANLNTEAF
cdr3_length: 13; v_call: TRBV11-2; j_call: TRBJ1-1; clone_size: -; cdr3_aa: ASSPRQGMNTEAF
cdr3_length: 13; v_call: TRBV7-9; j_call: TRBJ2-2; clone_size: -; cdr3_aa: ASSLAGESTGELF
cdr3_length: 12; v_call: TRBV5-5; j_call: TRBJ1-4; clone_size: -; cdr3_aa: ASSFAGFNEKLF
cdr3_length: 14; v_call: TRBV6-6; j_call: TRBJ1-5; clone_size: -; cdr3_aa: ASSPGDSYSNQPQH